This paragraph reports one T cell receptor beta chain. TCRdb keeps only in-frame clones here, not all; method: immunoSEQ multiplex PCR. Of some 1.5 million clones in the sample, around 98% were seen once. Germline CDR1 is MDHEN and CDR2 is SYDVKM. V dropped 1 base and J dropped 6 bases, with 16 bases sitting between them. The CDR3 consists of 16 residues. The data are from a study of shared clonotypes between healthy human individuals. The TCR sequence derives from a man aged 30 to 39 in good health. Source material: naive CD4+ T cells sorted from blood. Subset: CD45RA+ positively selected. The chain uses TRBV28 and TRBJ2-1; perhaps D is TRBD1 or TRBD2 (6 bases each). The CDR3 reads CASSLYGPGAINEQFF. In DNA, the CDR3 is TGTGCCAGCAGTTTATACGGCCCGGGGGCGATCAATGAGCAGTTCTTC.